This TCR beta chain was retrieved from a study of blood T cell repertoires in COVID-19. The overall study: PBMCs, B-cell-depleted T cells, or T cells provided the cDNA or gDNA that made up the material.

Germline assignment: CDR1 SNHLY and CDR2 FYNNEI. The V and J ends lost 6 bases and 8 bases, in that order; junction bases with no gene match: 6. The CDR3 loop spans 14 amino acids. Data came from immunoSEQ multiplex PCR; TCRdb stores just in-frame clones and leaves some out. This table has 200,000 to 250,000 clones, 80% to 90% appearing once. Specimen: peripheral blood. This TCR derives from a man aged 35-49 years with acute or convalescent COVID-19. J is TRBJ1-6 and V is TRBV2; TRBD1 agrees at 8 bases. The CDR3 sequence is CASRQDRGDSPLHF. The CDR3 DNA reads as TGTGCCAGCAGGCAAGACAGGGGTGATTCACCCCTCCACTTT.